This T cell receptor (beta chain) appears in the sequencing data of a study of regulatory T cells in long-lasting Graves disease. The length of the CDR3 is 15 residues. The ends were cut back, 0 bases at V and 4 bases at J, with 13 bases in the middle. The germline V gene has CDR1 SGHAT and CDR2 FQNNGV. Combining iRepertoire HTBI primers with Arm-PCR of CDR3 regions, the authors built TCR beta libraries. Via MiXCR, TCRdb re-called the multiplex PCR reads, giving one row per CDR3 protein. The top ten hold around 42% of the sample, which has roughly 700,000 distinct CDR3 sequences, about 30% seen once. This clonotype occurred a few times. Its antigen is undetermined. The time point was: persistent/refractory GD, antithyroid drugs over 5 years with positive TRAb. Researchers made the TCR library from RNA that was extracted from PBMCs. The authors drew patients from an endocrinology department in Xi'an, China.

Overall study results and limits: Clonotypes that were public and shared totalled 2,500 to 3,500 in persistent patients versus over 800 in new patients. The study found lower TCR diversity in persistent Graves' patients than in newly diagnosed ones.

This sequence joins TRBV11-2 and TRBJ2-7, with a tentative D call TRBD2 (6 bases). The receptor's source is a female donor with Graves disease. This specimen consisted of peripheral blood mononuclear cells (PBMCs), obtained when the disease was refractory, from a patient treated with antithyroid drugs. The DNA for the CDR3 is TGTGCCAGCAGCTTAGAGCGAGGGGCGGGGTACGAGCAGTACTTC. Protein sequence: CASSLERGAGYEQYF.